This entry is about one T cell receptor (beta chain). Trimming took off 3 bases at V and 6 bases at J, with 19 bases between the two ends. CDR3 length equals 16 residues. CDR1 and CDR2 (germline): KGHDR, SFDVKD. Original processing notes: Estimation of nucleated cell counts relied on the amplification of reference gene primers. Measured with immunoSEQ multiplex PCR; TCRdb has only the in-frame clones, and not every one. V, J and clone size are those of that table, while D and trimming were read from the DNA. Among 200,000 to 300,000 clones listed, more than 80% were seen once. Seattle patients were enrolled while actively infected and followed longitudinally. The data are from a study of blood T cell repertoires in COVID-19. Study details: Nucleic acid was either cDNA or gDNA, and it came from T cells, B-cell-depleted T cells, or PBMCs.

The sequenced sample was peripheral blood. This chain joins TRBV24-1 and TRBJ1-2; tentatively, D is TRBD1 (5 bases). This TCR was recovered from a woman of 80 years or more with COVID-19, enrolled during active disease. The CDR3 DNA follows: TGTGCCACCAGTGATGCTCCGGGGAGGCAGGGTCATGGCTACACCTTC. Protein sequence: CATSDAPGRQGHGYTF.